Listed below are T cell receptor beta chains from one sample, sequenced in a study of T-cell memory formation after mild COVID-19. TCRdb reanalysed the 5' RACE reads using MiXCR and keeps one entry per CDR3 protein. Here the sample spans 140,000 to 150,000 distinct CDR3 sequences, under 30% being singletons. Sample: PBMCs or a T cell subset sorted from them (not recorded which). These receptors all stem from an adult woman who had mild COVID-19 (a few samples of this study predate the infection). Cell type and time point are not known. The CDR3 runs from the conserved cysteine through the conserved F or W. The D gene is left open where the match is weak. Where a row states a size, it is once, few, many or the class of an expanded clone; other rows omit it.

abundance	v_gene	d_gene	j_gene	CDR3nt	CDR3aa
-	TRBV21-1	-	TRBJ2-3	TGTGCCAGCATCCCAATTGGAAAGGGAGATACGCAGTATTTT	CASIPIGKGDTQYF
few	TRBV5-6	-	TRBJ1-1	TGTGCCAGCAGCTTGGGTAGGGCCACCATGAACACTGAAGCTTTCTTT	CASSLGRATMNTEAFF
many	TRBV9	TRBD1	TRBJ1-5	TGTGCCAGCAGCGTAGGGGACAGGGGACAGCCCCAGCATTTT	CASSVGDRGQPQHF
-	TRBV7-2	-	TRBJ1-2	TGTGCCAGCAGCGAGACAGCGGCTGGCTATGGCTACACCTTC	CASSETAAGYGYTF
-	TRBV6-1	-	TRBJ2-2	TGTGCCAGCATGGGCCAAGCACAGGGCGGCACCGGGGAGATGTTTTTT	CASMGQAQGGTGEMFF
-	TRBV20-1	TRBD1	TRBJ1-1	TGCAGTGCTAGAGAACTTACGGGACAGGGGATATCAGCTTTCTTT	CSARELTGQGISAFF
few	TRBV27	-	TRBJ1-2	TGTGCCAGCAGTTTATCGCTCCCAATTAACTATGGCTACACCTTC	CASSLSLPINYGYTF
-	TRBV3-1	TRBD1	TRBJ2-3	TGTGCCAGCAGCCACGAGGGACAGGGGGCTTTAGATACGCAGTATTTT	CASSHEGQGALDTQYF
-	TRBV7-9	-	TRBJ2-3	TGTGCGAGTAAGACGGGGGGCACAGATACGCAGTATTTT	CASKTGGTDTQYF
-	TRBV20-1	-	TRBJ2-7	TGCAGTGCTGCCGGGACTTCGCCAACTTACGAGCAGTACTTC	CSAAGTSPTYEQYF
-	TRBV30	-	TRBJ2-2	TGTGCCTGGGTCGGGATCACCGGGGAGCTGTTTTTT	CAWVGITGELFF
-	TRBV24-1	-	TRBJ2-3	TGTGCCACCAGTGGTCGAGGCGGGGCCTACACAGATACGCAGTATTTT	CATSGRGGAYTDTQYF
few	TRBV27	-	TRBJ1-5	TGTGCCAGCAGTCCCTGGCCAGGGGAGTTCAATCAGCCCCAGCATTTT	CASSPWPGEFNQPQHF
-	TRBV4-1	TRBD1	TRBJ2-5	TGCGCCAGCAGCCCCTGGACAGGAACCTCTGGGGAGACCCAGTACTTC	CASSPWTGTSGETQYF
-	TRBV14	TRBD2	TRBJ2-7	TGTGCCAGCAGCCAGCGACCTAGCGGGTCTAACGAGCAGTACTTC	CASSQRPSGSNEQYF
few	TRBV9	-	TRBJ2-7	TGTGCCAGCAGCGCCAGCTGGGGGCCGAGCTACGAGCAGTACTTC	CASSASWGPSYEQYF
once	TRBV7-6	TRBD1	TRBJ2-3	TGTGCCAGCAGCTTGCAGGGGGAAGTGGATACGCAGTATTTT	CASSLQGEVDTQYF
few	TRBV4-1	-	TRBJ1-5	TGCGCCAGCAGCCAAGTCCGGGAACAGCCCCAGCATTTT	CASSQVREQPQHF
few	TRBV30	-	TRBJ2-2	TGTGCCTGGATTAACACCGGGGAGCTGTTTTTT	CAWINTGELFF
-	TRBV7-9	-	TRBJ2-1	TGTGCCAGCAGCTCTCAACTTAGGGGGGAGCAGTTCTTC	CASSSQLRGEQFF
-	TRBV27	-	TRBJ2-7	TGTGCCGTTCGTGCTGGCAGAACCTACGAGCAGTACTTC	CAVRAGRTYEQYF
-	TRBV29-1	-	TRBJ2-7	TGCAGCGTTGAAGATCAGGGGGGCCCCTACGAGCAGTACTTC	CSVEDQGGPYEQYF
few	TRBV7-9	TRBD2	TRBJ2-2	TGTGCCAGCAGCCCTCGACTAGCGGCGAACACCGGGGAGCTGTTTTTT	CASSPRLAANTGELFF
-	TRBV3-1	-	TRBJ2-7	TGTGCCAGCAGCCAAGTGGGGTACCCTCTCGAGCAGTACTTC	CASSQVGYPLEQYF
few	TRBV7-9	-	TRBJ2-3	TGTGCCAGCAGCCACCGGGACGCACGCACAGATACGCAGTATTTT	CASSHRDARTDTQYF
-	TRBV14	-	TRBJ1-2	TGTGCCAGCAGCCGAAGTACGCTGGACCACTATGGCTACACCTTC	CASSRSTLDHYGYTF
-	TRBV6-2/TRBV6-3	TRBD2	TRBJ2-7	TGTGCCAGCCTTAATCCCAAGTCTAGCGGAGGCTACGAGCAGTACTTC	CASLNPKSSGGYEQYF